Following are 24 T cell receptor beta chains from one sample sequenced in a study of blood T cell repertoires in COVID-19. The method was immunoSEQ multiplex PCR; TCRdb's version includes in-frame clones alone and lacks a portion of them. The sample includes 300,000 to 350,000 clones, over 70% of them seen just once. The sequenced material came from PBMCs or T cells enriched from blood (not recorded which). These receptors came from a man in his thirties or forties who had recovered from COVID-19.

The chain recombines TRBV11-3 with TRBJ1-4, with a weak D call TRBD1 (5 bases). Germline V gene data show CDR1 as SGHNT and CDR2 as YENEEA. The CDR3 has 15 amino acids. Trimming shortened V by 1 base and J by 8 bases, and 14 bases separated the two germline ends. The DNA for the CDR3 is TGTGCCAGCAGCTTAGGTGTTGGGGGAGGAGAAAAACTGTTTTTT. This codes for CASSLGVGGGEKLFF.

The V call is TRBV7-9, the J call TRBJ1-4; D is unclear. V gave up 8 bases and J gave up 8 bases, with 15 bases separating them. Germline loops: CDR1 SEHNR, CDR2 FQNEAQ (reference sequence). This CDR3 has 13 amino acids. CDR3 DNA: TGTGCCAGCGATTTGTCCGGGAGCGAAAAACTGTTTTTT. Translated, it gives CASDLSGSEKLFF.

This chain uses TRBV29-1 with TRBJ2-7, with 10 bases aligning to TRBD1. From germline, CDR1 is SQVTM and CDR2 ANQGSEA. CDR3 length equals 15 residues. V shed 5 bases and J 3 bases; nucleotides not matched to a gene: 10. The CDR3 sequence: CSVLGSGTGDYEQYF. The CDR3 coding sequence is TGCAGCGTTCTGGGCTCCGGGACAGGGGACTACGAGCAGTACTTC.

The chain combines TRBV11-2 with TRBJ1-6, with 7 bases matching TRBD1. With 1 base clipped from V and 2 bases from J, the junction kept 5 bases outside the gene matches. Germline assignment: CDR1 SGHAT and CDR2 FQNNGV. This CDR3 is built from 17 residues. The CDR3 DNA is TGTGCCAGCAGCTTAGCTAAGGGGACAGCCTATAATTCACCCCTCCACTTT. As protein: CASSLAKGTAYNSPLHF.

V and J are TRBV5-1 and TRBJ2-2, with 13 bases lining up with TRBD2. There are 14 residues in the CDR3. The germline gives CDR1 SGHRS, CDR2 YFSETQ. The V segment lost 10 bases and the J segment 4 bases; nucleotides outside the gene matches: 4. The CDR3 DNA reads TGCGCCTCCCGGACTAGCGGGGGCACCGGGGAGCTGTTTTTT. This codes for CASRTSGGTGELFF.

The chain has TRBV14 and TRBJ1-6, with D perhaps matching TRBD1 (5 bases). V was trimmed by 4 bases and J by 4 bases, leaving 20 bases between them. The CDR3 loop spans 18 amino acids. Germline lookup yields CDR1 SGHDN and CDR2 FVKESK. This CDR3 reads CASSPRVKAGTYNSPLHF. For the CDR3, the DNA is TGTGCCAGCAGCCCCCGCGTTAAGGCCGGGACTTATAATTCACCCCTCCACTTT.

The V and J genes are TRBV28 and TRBJ1-2, with 8 bases matching TRBD1. The CDR3 runs 23 residues. The J segment lost 4 bases and the V segment lost 6 bases, leaving 34 bases of the junction unmatched. Per germline, CDR1 MDHEN and CDR2 SYDVKM. The CDR3 nucleotides read TGTGCCAGCAGCTCCCCAGGAACGGGCCGCACCTGGACAGGGAGGGGAATATTCTATGGCTACACCTTC. Protein sequence: CASSSPGTGRTWTGRGIFYGYTF.

The chain carries TRBV27 and TRBJ1-2, with 8 positions matching TRBD1. V shed 8 bases, J shed 1 base, and the junction held 3 bases outside the gene matches. This CDR3 has 13 residues. Germline V CDR1 and CDR2: MNHEY, SMNVEV (reference sequence). The DNA for the CDR3 is TGTGCCAGCGGGGACAGGCTTAACTATGGCTACACCTTC. Amino acids: CASGDRLNYGYTF.

The rearrangement joins TRBV24-1 to TRBJ1-5, with 7 bases that match TRBD1. V was clipped by 7 bases and J by 5 bases; unmatched bases: 7. The CDR3 sequence is 14 residues long. Germline lookup yields CDR1 KGHDR and CDR2 SFDVKD. The CDR3, as DNA: TGTGCCACCAGCGCTTCAGGGGGGCATCAGCCCCAGCATTTT. Amino acids: CATSASGGHQPQHF.

CDR3 in DNA: TGCGCCAGCAGCTTAGGGGGGGCATTGGGCAATGAGCAGTTCTTC. This translates into CASSLGGALGNEQFF. V gene TRBV5-1 combines with J gene TRBJ2-1; tentative D call: TRBD2 (7 bases). V lost 2 bases, J lost 6 bases, and 15 bases lay in between. Germline CDR1 SGHRS, CDR2 YFSETQ. There are 15 residues in the CDR3.

This clone has just one count. This rearrangement joins TRBV10-1 to TRBJ2-7, with TRBD1 as a possible D gene (5 bases). The V and J ends lost 1 base and 5 bases respectively, with 15 bases between them. The CDR3 sequence is 15 residues long. Germline loops: CDR1 WNHNN, CDR2 SYGVQD (reference sequence). The CDR3 loop is CASSELDINLDEQYF. DNA for the CDR3: TGCGCCAGCAGTGAGTTGGACATCAACTTGGACGAGCAGTACTTC.

This chain links TRBV7-9 with TRBJ1-5; no definite D call. V shed 5 bases and J shed 1 base, with 6 bases lying between them. This CDR3 has 13 amino acids. Looked up from germline, CDR1 is SEHNR and CDR2 is FQNEAQ (reference sequence). The CDR3 reads CASSPLSNQPQHF. Written as DNA, the CDR3 is TGTGCCAGCAGCCCCCTAAGCAATCAGCCCCAGCATTTT.

V gene TRBV6-5 combines with J gene TRBJ1-4; a possible D gene is TRBD1 (5 bases). The CDR3 has 14 amino acids. CDR1 is MNHEY and CDR2 is SVGAGI in the germline V gene. V was clipped by 6 bases and J by 14 bases, with 22 bases between them. CDR3 residues: CASSPGGGSDWLFF. For the CDR3, the DNA is TGTGCCAGCAGCCCCGGGGGGGGTAGTGATTGGCTGTTTTTT.

The rearrangement uses TRBV5-1 and TRBJ2-1, with TRBD2 matching over 8 bases. Germline V gene sequence: CDR1 SGHRS, CDR2 YFSETQ. The CDR3 length is 12 residues. V trimming: 5 bases; J trimming: 9 bases; junction bases outside the gene matches: 4. This chain's CDR3 is CASSFGGVEQFF. The CDR3 DNA follows: TGCGCCAGCAGTTTCGGGGGGGTTGAGCAGTTCTTC. The full variable domain, with the rest looked up from reference TRBV5-1 and TRBJ2-1, is KAGVTQTPRYLIKTRGQQVTLSCSPISGHRSVSWYQQTPGQGLQFLFEYFSETQRNKGNFPGRFSGRQFSNSRSEMNVSTLELGDSALYLCASSFGGVEQFFGPGTRLTVL.

The rearrangement links TRBV18 to TRBJ1-3; D unresolved. The CDR3 length is 12 residues. Germline V gives CDR1 KGHSH, CDR2 LQKENI. Trimming shortened V by 8 bases and J by 0 bases, and 5 bases separated the two germline ends. The CDR3 region has the DNA TGTGCCAGCGAGGGCTCTGGAAACACCATATATTTT. This encodes CASEGSGNTIYF.

The J gene is TRBJ1-3, the V gene TRBV27; 8 nucleotides line up with TRBD1. Trimming cost V 9 bases and J 7 bases; bases outside gene matches: 17. This CDR3 has 16 residues. Germline-derived CDR1 and CDR2 are MNHEY and SMNVEV (reference sequence). Here the CDR3 reads CASSPAEAGGFNTIYF. The CDR3 nucleotides are TGTGCCAGTTCCCCCGCCGAGGCAGGGGGCTTCAACACCATATATTTT.

This chain links TRBV2 with TRBJ1-1; unclear D gene. Between the trimmed V and J ends, which lost 1 base and 10 bases, there was a span of 10 bases. The CDR3 totals 12 residues. Germline CDR1 reads SNHLY; CDR2 reads FYNNEI. The CDR3 reads CASSEGLAAAFF. As DNA, the CDR3 is TGTGCCAGCAGTGAAGGTTTGGCCGCAGCTTTCTTT.

Only one count was recorded for this clone. V usage is TRBV14 and J usage is TRBJ2-7, with 9 bases fitting TRBD2. Germline loops: CDR1 SGHDN, CDR2 FVKESK. The CDR3 has 14 residues. Losses at the gene ends were 1 base for V and 3 bases for J; bases not matched to a gene: 1. Written as DNA, the CDR3 is TGTGCCAGCAGCCAAGGACTAGCGGTCTACGAGCAGTACTTC. This translates into CASSQGLAVYEQYF.

The chain has TRBV19 and TRBJ2-1; TRBD2 is a possible D gene (5 bases). Per the germline V gene, CDR1 is LNHDA and CDR2 is SQIVND (reference sequence). CDR3 length: 15 amino acids. The V end was cut by 5 bases, the J end by 0 bases, with 11 bases between. CDR3 residues: CASSFSGDSYNEQFF. The CDR3, as DNA: TGTGCCAGTAGTTTCTCCGGGGACTCCTACAATGAGCAGTTCTTC.

The V and J genes are TRBV7-2 and TRBJ1-6; D call uncertain. This CDR3 has 15 residues. Per germline, CDR1 SGHTA and CDR2 FQGNSA. The germline V and J ends were trimmed by 2 bases and 7 bases, with 12 bases remaining between them. CDR3 coding DNA: TGTGCCAGCAGCTTACGTCGTAACTTCAATTCACCCCTCCACTTT. Amino acid sequence: CASSLRRNFNSPLHF.

The J gene is TRBJ2-7, the V gene TRBV5-4; 9 bases are a match to TRBD1. Germline-derived CDR1 and CDR2 are SGHNT and YYREEE (reference sequence). With 4 bases clipped from V and 6 bases from J, the junction kept 5 bases outside the gene matches. This CDR3 is 13 amino acids long. CDR3 residues: CASSRGQGPEQYF. The DNA of the CDR3 is TGTGCCAGCAGCAGGGGACAGGGCCCCGAGCAGTACTTC.

The chain carries TRBV9 and TRBJ1-6; D gene uncertain. This CDR3 has 14 residues. V lost 0 bases to trimming and J lost 5 bases, with 6 bases between them. Per germline, CDR1 SGDLS and CDR2 YYNGEE. The CDR3 region is CASSVEHDNSPLHF. CDR3 coding DNA: TGTGCCAGCAGCGTAGAACACGATAATTCACCCCTCCACTTT.

This clone was found once. The chain employs TRBV7-2 and TRBJ2-7; TRBD2 matches at 7 bases. Germline V lookup: CDR1 SGHTA, CDR2 FQGNSA. The CDR3 extends over 17 amino acids. With 0 bases clipped from V and 5 bases from J, the junction kept 13 bases outside the gene matches. The CDR3 DNA is TGTGCCAGCAGCTTAGCGTATGGGGAGGGGTTCTTCCACGAGCAGTACTTC. Amino acid sequence: CASSLAYGEGFFHEQYF.

The chain is built from TRBV5-1 and TRBJ2-3, with 8 bases matching TRBD2. Germline CDR1 reads SGHRS; CDR2 reads YFSETQ. The CDR3 runs to 17 residues. Trimming at V came to 2 bases and at J to 0 bases, leaving 8 bases not matched to a gene. CDR3 in amino acids: CASSFLAGFPSTDTQYF. The CDR3 DNA reads as TGCGCCAGCAGCTTCTTAGCGGGGTTCCCGAGCACAGATACGCAGTATTTT.